This TCR beta chain was captured in a study of post-analysis software for immune sequencing data (dated by TCRdb to the mid-2010s). About the full investigation: Disease courses on record covered relapsing-remitting, secondary progressive and progressive-relapsing multiple sclerosis, though some patients had no subtype annotation. The multiple sclerosis patient repertoires were compared with more than 9 previously published healthy control repertoires from donors aged 6 to 25 years. A subset of samples was prepared in parallel using single-end sample barcoding, then pooled and co-amplified after Illumina adapter ligation.

Concerning this clonotype: The clone's antigen remains unknown. No much larger clonotype is one base removed from it; base qualities were not supplied.

What the study reported, not specific to this receptor: The control group was slightly older than the multiple sclerosis patient group. Compared with controls, multiple sclerosis patients had significantly lower normalized Chao1 diversity, a finding suggesting substantial peripheral T-cell clonal expansion. Strong co-clustering of samples prepared in the same batch was shown by direct clustering with F measure, prompting a batch-effect correction.

The library was made by PCR. The run used an Illumina HiSeq 2500. To reduce PCR and sequencing biases, unique molecular identifiers were built into the TCR beta cDNA libraries. Per 1 to 10 million input T cells, approximately 500,000 cDNA molecules were obtained, such that each molecule approximated one T cell. The patient libraries were prepared and sequenced with the same protocol used for the earlier healthy control dataset. Samples belonging to the same batch were prepared together, multiplexed and sequenced on a shared HiSeq lane. The published analysis was carried out like this. MIGEC was used to process the raw barcoded reads, and molecular identifier groups with only a single read were discarded before consensus assembly and CDR3 extraction. Clonotype tables were post-analysed with VDJtools, normalizing diversity by down-sampling all datasets to the smallest sample size. To correct batch-related cross-sample contamination, repertoire overlap clustering matched CDR3 amino acid sequences but not nucleotide sequences. TCRdb reprocessing: public reads trimmed at Q25 with fastp, clones called with MiXCR, in-frame beta chains kept. Records with the same CDR3 protein are collapsed into one entry carrying the most frequent genes and DNA. TCRdb, not the authors, supplied the V and J calls. The sample table shows about 400,000 distinct CDR3 sequences, and less than 40% are seen once. The leading ten clones occupy 13% of the sample.

To demonstrate the VDJtools post-analysis software, TCR beta repertoires were profiled from the peripheral blood of about 14 young patients with multiple sclerosis. The multiple sclerosis patients were children and adolescents ranging in age from about 6 to 17 years. Sequences were obtained from blood. The receptor comes from a girl under 18 with multiple sclerosis.

DNA sequence: TGTGCCAGCAGCTTAAGCCGGACAGGGACTACCGGGGAGCAGTACTTC. This gives the protein CASSLSRTGTTGEQYF. Here the chain combines TRBV7-9 and TRBJ2-5; possibly the D gene is TRBD1, per 8 matching bases. CDR1 SEHNR and CDR2 FQNEAQ were looked up in the germline V gene (reference sequence). From the cysteine up to the phenylalanine, the CDR3 has a length of 16 residues. The only DNA kept is the CDR3, 48 bases in frame from the first base. V drops 2 bases and J drops 11 bases, leaving 24 bases in between.